This T cell receptor delta chain was observed in a study of γδ T cells in repeated Plasmodium falciparum infection. Turning to the study itself: Sampling occurred at baseline, pre-infection for selected infections, and 21 days post-infection.

Each sorted gammadelta sample had TRG and TRD chains sequenced. TCRdb re-called clones from the multiplex PCR reads via CATT. Seen here are under 65,000 delta-chain clones, around 1.5% observed once, and the top ten hold approximately 15%. This clone was seen many times. What it binds is not known. Vgamma9/Vdelta2+ and Vdelta2-negative gammadelta T cells were flow-sorted from PBMC for bulk sequencing. Study-wide points: Compared with Australian children, Malian Vdelta2-negative repertoires seemed more clonal, less diverse, less shared. One small rural Malian village, predominantly a single ethnic group, supplied the cohort.

The ends were cut back, 3 bases at V and 3 bases at J, with 17 bases in the middle. The CDR3 covers 16 residues. Germline V gives CDR1 TSWWSYY, CDR2 QGS. Sequenced: gamma-delta T cells from blood. The chain employs TRDV1 and TRDJ1; D not resolved. This sequence originates from a pool of human donors (malaria-infected and uninfected, not separated). The CDR3 reads CALGDPLTHPPDKLIF. The CDR3 DNA sequence: TGTGCTCTTGGGGATCCACTTACCCACCCTCCCGATAAACTCATCTTT.